This T cell receptor beta chain comes out of a study of control samples from healthy donors and cancer patients. Sequencing was performed with immunoSEQ multiplex PCR; in TCRdb, only in-frame clones are kept and a portion is missing. The sample lists approximately 170,000 clones; around 93% were seen once. Germline trimming cut 5 bases from V and 5 bases from J; bases unmatched to any gene: 15. In germline, CDR1 is SGHTA, CDR2 FQGNSA. The CDR3 is 17 residues long. Sequenced: blood. The chain links TRBV7-2 to TRBJ2-5, with TRBD2 matching 9 bases. This receptor was taken from a woman in her fifties or sixties in good health. In DNA, the CDR3 is TGTGCCAGCAGCGCAAGGTCTGGCGGGGGGGCCTCGGAGACCCAGTACTTC. The encoded protein is CASSARSGGGASETQYF.